This T cell receptor (beta chain) was documented in a study of early stage breast cancer tumors. Assay: immunoSEQ multiplex PCR; the TCRdb copy retains only in-frame clones and omits some. The profile shows roughly 56,000 clones, around 80% of them singletons. Trimming left V 4 bases short and J 7 bases short, with 12 bases between. The germline CDR1 and CDR2 sequences are SGHRS and YFSETQ. The CDR3 covers 13 residues. This TCR derives from a person in their twenties or thirties with breast cancer. The sequenced sample was blood. V gene TRBV5-1 combines with J gene TRBJ2-1; D is unresolved. The CDR3: CASSQAAPNEQFF. CDR3 coding DNA: TGCGCCAGCAGCCAAGCTGCCCCAAATGAGCAGTTCTTC. Based on the CDR3 plus reference TRBV5-1 and TRBJ2-1, the full variable domain is KAGVTQTPRYLIKTRGQQVTLSCSPISGHRSVSWYQQTPGQGLQFLFEYFSETQRNKGNFPGRFSGRQFSNSRSEMNVSTLELGDSALYLCASSQAAPNEQFFGPGTRLTVL.